This section outlines one T cell receptor beta chain sequence together with its context. The antigen is unknown. Germline V gives CDR1 SNHLY, CDR2 FYNNEI. Trimming pared 3 bases from V and 7 bases from J, leaving 12 bases between. This CDR3 contains 13 residues. This specimen belongs to a study of T-cell reconstitution after alpha-beta-depleted transplantation in children. Study observations and caveats: Among T cells one year after transplant, newly produced cells accounted for most counts and diversity. It was surviving recipient T cells and thymic progenitors that gave some patients high TCRbeta diversity at day 60.

Researchers prepared the TCRbeta library using unique molecular identifiers, the study reports. TCRdb independently ran MiXCR on the PCR reads; one entry per CDR3 protein. The sample comprises some 260,000 distinct CDR3 sequences, approximately 24% of which are singletons, and about 4.8% rests with the top ten. The clonotype originates from a female patient aged 2-15 years who had a stem cell transplant for congenital amegakaryocytic thrombocytopenia, so the T cells may come from the graft donor. The sample here was PBMCs, mostly from graft donor cells, taken 360 days after TCRalphabeta/CD19-depleted stem cell transplant. The chain carries TRBV2 and TRBJ1-2; D is undetermined. The CDR3 sequence: CASSDDNLLGYTF. The CDR3 DNA reads TGTGCCAGCAGTGATGATAATTTGCTTGGCTACACCTTC.